This TCR beta chain was recovered during a study of PD-L1 blockade in urothelial cancer. On the study more broadly: When blood samples were assessed, the median T cell count was around 150,000.

Trimming left V 2 bases short and J 1 base short, with 10 bases between. This CDR3 is built from 15 residues. The germline V gene encodes CDR1 SGHTA and CDR2 FQGTGA. Some clones are missing from TCRdb's copy, which holds only in-frame ones; the method was immunoSEQ multiplex PCR. The sample lists roughly 62,000 clones, over 75% seen once, with almost 4.5% in the top ten. V usage is TRBV7-3 and J usage is TRBJ2-3, with D perhaps TRBD1 (6 bases). Sequences were derived from PBMCs, sampled around atezolizumab (anti-PD-L1) treatment. The TCR was taken from a man in his sixties or seventies with urothelial cancer. CDR3 residues: CASSLGGGRTDTQYF. The CDR3, as DNA: TGTGCCAGCAGCTTAGGGGGCGGTCGCACAGATACGCAGTATTTT.